The 9 T cell receptor beta chains presented below share a single source sample, sequenced in a study of human T cells and chemical hapten exposure. TCRdb reprocessed the RACE reads via MiXCR and lists one record per CDR3 protein. The sample consists of around 110,000 distinct CDR3 sequences, approximately 11% of them appearing once. Described time point: patch test 3, about 24 weeks after DPC sensitization. Described treatment: therapeutic diphenylcyclopropenone sensitization with weekly scalp DPC. Sequenced here: whole blood, sampled in connection with sensitization to the hapten diphenylcyclopropenone (DPC). Source of these receptors: a woman between 50 and 59 years old with alopecia areata. Some clones in this sample may be carry-over from other donors' samples.

This clonotype was seen a handful of times. V gene TRBV5-4 combines with J gene TRBJ1-4; 8 bases agree with TRBD1. Per the germline V gene, CDR1 is SGHNT and CDR2 is YYREEE (reference sequence). Trimming at V came to 4 bases and at J to 5 bases, leaving 10 bases not matched to a gene. There are 16 residues in the CDR3. For the CDR3, the DNA is TGTGCCAGCAGCCCTCAGGGGGCGTCCGGAAATGAAAAACTGTTTTTT. This gives the protein CASSPQGASGNEKLFF.

This clonotype has only one observation. The rearrangement joins TRBV12-5 to TRBJ2-3; TRBD2 agrees at 13 bases. The CDR3 is 17 amino acids. The germline CDR1 and CDR2 sequences are LGHNT and FRNRAP. Trimming cost V 5 bases and J 0 bases; bases outside gene matches: 5. CDR3 loop: CASGGGLAGSSTDTQYF. The DNA of the CDR3 is TGTGCTAGTGGTGGGGGACTAGCGGGATCTAGCACAGATACGCAGTATTTT.

This clonotype occurred a few times. This rearrangement joins TRBV7-8 to TRBJ2-3, with 11 bases lining up with TRBD2. V trimming: 3 bases; J trimming: 0 bases; junction bases outside the gene matches: 2. The CDR3 has 16 residues. Germline V gene lookup returns CDR1 SGHVS and CDR2 FQNEAQ. The CDR3 loop reads CASSFRTSGSTDTQYF. The CDR3 DNA sequence: TGTGCCAGCAGCTTCAGGACTAGCGGGAGCACAGATACGCAGTATTTT.

This clonotype occurred many times. CDR3: CASSYAREQFF. CDR3 nucleotide sequence: TGTGCCAGCAGTTACGCGAGGGAGCAGTTCTTC. J is TRBJ2-1 and V is TRBV6-5; D remains unclear. Looked up from germline, CDR1 is MNHEY and CDR2 is SVGAGI. V was clipped by 2 bases and J by 10 bases, with 6 bases between them. The CDR3 is 11 amino acids.

At least ten counts were recorded for this clonotype. V gene TRBV5-6 combines with J gene TRBJ2-2; perhaps TRBD2 as D (5 bases). Trimming stripped 6 bases from V and 6 bases from J, with 12 bases between. The CDR3 length is 13 residues. CDR1 is SGHDT and CDR2 is YYEEEE in the germline V gene. In DNA form, the CDR3 reads TGTGCCAGCATGGACTCCAACGCCGGGGAGCTGTTTTTT. It translates to CASMDSNAGELFF.

This clonotype came up many times. The chain has TRBV12-3 or TRBV12-4 and TRBJ1-1; D gene unclear. The V and J ends lost 3 bases and 1 base respectively, with 3 bases between them. There are 12 residues in the CDR3. CDR3 sequence reads: CASSLRNTEAFF. CDR3 sequence (DNA): TGTGCCAGCAGTTTGAGGAACACTGAAGCTTTCTTT.

The rearrangement joins TRBV7-2 to TRBJ2-7, with 10 bases identical to TRBD2. The V and J ends lost 7 bases and 3 bases, in that order; junction bases with no gene match: 3. Germline-derived CDR1 and CDR2 are SGHTA and FQGNSA. This CDR3 has 13 residues. Here the CDR3 DNA reads TGTGCCAGCACGTGGACTAGCGGCTACGAGCAGTACTTC. Encoded protein: CASTWTSGYEQYF. The complete variable domain, with remaining parts taken from reference TRBV7-2 and TRBJ2-7, reads GAGVSQSPSNKVTEKGKDVELRCDPISGHTALYWYRQSLGQGLEFLIYFQGNSAPDKSGLPSDRFSAERTGGSVSTLTIQRTQQEDSAVYLCASTWTSGYEQYFGPGTRLTVT.

This clonotype was counted only a few times. The J gene is TRBJ2-4, the V gene TRBV7-9; no firm D call. V lost 1 base, J lost 6 bases, and 10 bases lay in between. Per germline, CDR1 SEHNR and CDR2 FQNEAQ (reference sequence). The length of the CDR3 is 14 residues. CDR3 protein: CASSLVEGINIQYF. DNA for the CDR3: TGTGCCAGCAGCTTAGTAGAAGGAATAAACATTCAGTACTTC.

This clonotype was recorded many times. The J gene is TRBJ1-3, the V gene TRBV12-3 or TRBV12-4; perhaps TRBD1 as D (6 bases). This CDR3 has 14 amino acids. Trimming removed 5 bases from V and 10 bases from J, with 18 bases in between. The CDR3 loop reads CASSPQGPRDTIYF. The CDR3 bases are TGTGCCAGCAGTCCCCAGGGGCCCCGAGATACCATATATTTT.